This is a list of T cell receptor beta chains from one sample in a study of T cells in Graves' hyperthyroidism and ophthalmopathy. MiXCR was run by TCRdb on the multiplex PCR reads, yielding one entry per CDR3 protein. The table has roughly 700,000 distinct CDR3 sequences, roughly 17% seen once; the top ten hold about 14%. The sample taken for sequencing was blood. All receptors derive from a man aged 50-59 years with Graves' hyperthyroidism. CDR3s include the opening cysteine and the closing phenylalanine or tryptophan.

CDR3aa,j_gene,v_gene
CASSIQGGRNQPQHF,TRBJ1-5,TRBV5-1
CASSIGGGTPISNQPQHF,TRBJ1-5,TRBV19
CASSLLRDRGRSPLHF,TRBJ1-6,TRBV27
CSALGGYTEAFF,TRBJ1-1,TRBV29-1
CACEGQNTYEQYF,TRBJ2-7,TRBV30
CSSWGFSGYNEQFF,TRBJ2-1,TRBV29-1
CASSLVVQGGKTQYF,TRBJ2-5,TRBV5-8
CSARDDRGAGNTIYF,TRBJ1-3,TRBV20-1
CASTTTGGIIGEQYF,TRBJ2-7,TRBV12-3/TRBV12-4
CASSTVREEETQYF,TRBJ2-5,TRBV27
CAISESSGRGSNYGYTF,TRBJ1-2,TRBV10-3
CASSSPGMSTEAFF,TRBJ1-1,TRBV27
CASALAGESYNEQFF,TRBJ2-1,TRBV12-5
CASSVEGSYNSPLHF,TRBJ1-6,TRBV2
CATRQGASTEAFF,TRBJ1-1,TRBV24-1
CASSYSKGLGNQPQHF,TRBJ1-5,TRBV6-2/TRBV6-3
CASSINGAGNTIYF,TRBJ1-3,TRBV19
CASSSLAGDQYEQYF,TRBJ2-7,TRBV5-1
CASSVGLAGSGGLFF,TRBJ1-4,TRBV9
CASSPYGRGRTGELFF,TRBJ2-2,TRBV3-1
CATSRDTLAGKVEQFF,TRBJ2-1,TRBV15
CASSLERREPQHF,TRBJ1-5,TRBV7-2